The 27 T cell receptor beta chains listed next were all sequenced from one sample in a study of T cell changes during pregnancy in multiple sclerosis. The data were produced by immunoSEQ multiplex PCR, yet TCRdb's version contains in-frame clones alone and is incomplete. Seen here are about 110,000 clones, about nine tenths observed once, and the top ten hold roughly 1.5%. This material consisted of peripheral blood, taken after pregnancy. These receptor sequences come from a female donor with multiple sclerosis, enrolled in a pregnancy study.

Only one count was recorded for this clone. This rearrangement joins TRBV28 to TRBJ2-5; D is uncertain. CDR3 length: 12 residues. The germline V and J ends were trimmed by 11 bases and 2 bases, with 12 bases remaining between them. Germline loops: CDR1 MDHEN, CDR2 SYDVKM. CDR3 region: CAVAGWQETQYF. The CDR3 DNA sequence: TGTGCCGTCGCCGGGTGGCAAGAGACCCAGTACTTC.

The chain combines TRBV7-8 with TRBJ1-3; possible D gene TRBD1, 6 bases. This CDR3 comprises 16 residues. Trimming took 7 bases from V and 1 from J, leaving 17 bases between them. Germline-derived CDR1 and CDR2 are SGHVS and FQNEAQ. CDR3 protein: CASTPTAGASGNTIYF. CDR3 nucleotide sequence: TGTGCCAGCACCCCCACGGCGGGGGCATCTGGAAACACCATATATTTT.

The chain couples TRBV27 to TRBJ2-7; TRBD2 is a possible D gene (5 bases). Germline-derived CDR1 and CDR2 are MNHEY and SMNVEV (reference sequence). Between the trimmed V and J ends, which lost 3 bases and 7 bases, there was a span of 22 bases. The CDR3 consists of 16 residues. CDR3 bases: TGTGCCAGCAGTTTGCTAACGGACTTCCGCCTGGGGGAGCAGTACTTC. Translated, it gives CASSLLTDFRLGEQYF.

The chain uses TRBV2 and TRBJ2-1; TRBD2 matches 10 bases. Germline CDR1 reads SNHLY; CDR2 reads FYNNEI. V shed 6 bases, J shed 15 bases, and the junction held 5 bases outside the gene matches. This CDR3 region has 11 residues. The CDR3 is CASRGAGGMFF. The DNA of the CDR3 is TGTGCCAGCAGGGGAGCGGGAGGGATGTTCTTC.

The V gene is TRBV27, the J gene TRBJ1-2; TRBD1 matches at 9 bases. Germline lookup yields CDR1 MNHEY and CDR2 SMNVEV (reference sequence). This CDR3 region has 15 residues. V lost 3 bases to trimming and J lost 4 bases; unmatched junction nucleotides: 6. The DNA for the CDR3 is TGTGCCAGCAGTTTCGACGACAGGGGGTTCTATGGCTACACCTTC. This translates into CASSFDDRGFYGYTF.

This clone was counted once. The V gene is TRBV30, the J gene TRBJ2-3, with no clear D. Germline V gene data show CDR1 as GTSNPN and CDR2 as SVGIG (reference sequence). The V gene lost 0 bases and the J gene lost 8 bases, with 6 bases spanning the gap. The CDR3 totals 11 residues. Here the CDR3 DNA reads TGTGCCTGGAGTGTACTTAGTACGCAGTATTTT. It is translated as CAWSVLSTQYF.

The rearrangement links TRBV28 to TRBJ2-7; 9 bases are a match to TRBD1. There are 14 residues in the CDR3. V shed 5 bases and J 2 bases; nucleotides not matched to a gene: 4. Germline V CDR1 and CDR2: MDHEN, SYDVKM. In DNA, the CDR3 is TGTGCCAGCAGTGGACAGGGGTGGACCTACGAGCAGTACTTC. Translated: CASSGQGWTYEQYF.

This chain links TRBV18 with TRBJ2-1; TRBD2 matches at 10 bases. V lost 3 bases, J lost 4 bases, and 9 bases stayed unmatched. CDR3 size: 17 residues. CDR1 is KGHSH and CDR2 is LQKENI in the germline V gene. Here the CDR3 DNA reads TGTGCCAGCTCACCGCCCGGGACTAGCGCCGGATACAATGAGCAGTTCTTC. It codes for CASSPPGTSAGYNEQFF.

The chain joins TRBV28 to TRBJ2-3; D may be TRBD2 (6 bases). Deletions cut 3 bases from V and 2 bases from J, with 12 bases between. Germline lookup yields CDR1 MDHEN and CDR2 SYDVKM. This CDR3 region has 15 residues. The CDR3 protein is CASSLGGRNTDTQYF. The CDR3 DNA reads as TGTGCCAGCAGTTTGGGTGGGAGGAACACAGATACGCAGTATTTT.

V is TRBV30 and J is TRBJ2-7; TRBD2 matches 9 bases. The CDR3 runs 16 residues. The V gene's germline CDR1 is GTSNPN and CDR2 SVGIG (reference sequence). V was pared by 5 bases and J by 7 bases, with 18 bases of the junction left unmatched. Here the CDR3 reads CAWLKGLAPKGGEQYF. CDR3 sequence (DNA): TGTGCCTGGCTAAAGGGACTAGCCCCAAAAGGGGGGGAGCAGTACTTC.

This rearrangement joins TRBV9 to TRBJ2-1; TRBD2 matches at 7 bases. The CDR3 is 15 amino acids. Germline V gives CDR1 SGDLS, CDR2 YYNGEE. Losses at the gene ends were 0 bases for V and 5 bases for J; bases not matched to a gene: 5. CDR3 nucleotides: TGTGCCAGCAGCGTAGGGTCTAGCGGACACAATGAGCAGTTCTTC. Residues: CASSVGSSGHNEQFF.

This chain joins TRBV19 and TRBJ2-2; possibly TRBD1 for D (5 bases). This CDR3 is 15 amino acids long. The V gene's germline CDR1 is LNHDA and CDR2 SQIVND (reference sequence). V was trimmed by 3 bases and J by 2 bases, leaving 10 bases between them. In DNA, the CDR3 is TGTGCCAGTAGTATTAGGGGATTCAACACCGGGGAGCTGTTTTTT. This encodes CASSIRGFNTGELFF.

The J gene is TRBJ2-7, the V gene TRBV11-1; perhaps TRBD1 as D (6 bases). CDR3 length: 13 residues. Trimming shortened V by 5 bases and J by 6 bases, and 14 bases separated the two germline ends. The V gene's germline CDR1 is SGHAT and CDR2 FQDESV (reference sequence). CDR3: CASSETGSREQYF. The CDR3 coding sequence is TGTGCCAGCAGCGAAACAGGGTCCCGCGAGCAGTACTTC.

The chain joins TRBV7-9 to TRBJ2-1, with D tentatively TRBD2 (5 bases). This CDR3 spans 13 amino acids. Trimming stripped 0 bases from V and 7 bases from J, with 7 bases between. Germline assignment: CDR1 SEHNR and CDR2 FQNEAQ (reference sequence). As DNA, the CDR3 is TGTGCCAGCAGCTTAGCTGGCGGGAATGAGCAGTTCTTC. This encodes CASSLAGGNEQFF.

The chain employs TRBV11-3 and TRBJ2-1, with 9 positions matching TRBD2. Germline CDR1 and CDR2: SGHNT and YENEEA. V lost 1 base, J lost 8 bases, and 12 bases stayed unmatched. This CDR3 contains 17 residues. CDR3 protein: CASSLAGRGGGVDEQFF. Written as DNA, the CDR3 is TGTGCCAGCAGCTTAGCGGGGCGGGGGGGCGGTGTGGATGAGCAGTTCTTC.

This sequence joins TRBV11-3 and TRBJ2-7; D remains ambiguous. The V and J ends lost 2 bases and 5 bases respectively, with 7 bases between them. Germline V gene lookup returns CDR1 SGHNT and CDR2 YENEEA. The CDR3 runs to 12 residues. The CDR3 sequence is CASSLNSNEQYF. CDR3 in DNA: TGTGCCAGCAGCTTAAACAGTAACGAGCAGTACTTC.

The J gene is TRBJ1-2, the V gene TRBV6-5, with 9 bases aligning to TRBD1. CDR1 is MNHEY and CDR2 is SVGAGI in the germline V gene. With 7 bases clipped from V and 5 bases from J, the junction kept 5 bases outside the gene matches. CDR3 size: 13 residues. The CDR3 DNA sequence: TGTGCCAGCACTCGGGACAGGGTATATGGCTACACCTTC. It specifies CASTRDRVYGYTF.

CDR3 DNA: TGTGCCAGCAGCTTAGGAGTAGGGGGTGGAGCAGATACGCAGTATTTT. This encodes CASSLGVGGGADTQYF. The rearrangement uses TRBV7-2 and TRBJ2-3; maybe TRBD1 (6 bases). Trimming shortened V by 1 base and J by 4 bases, and 15 bases separated the two germline ends. The germline V gene encodes CDR1 SGHTA and CDR2 FQGNSA. The CDR3 sequence is 16 residues long.

CDR3 in DNA: TGTGCCTCGTCTAGCGGAAGAAGCACAGATACGCAGTATTTT. This gives the protein CASSSGRSTDTQYF. The chain has TRBV15 and TRBJ2-3; 7 bases map to TRBD2. The length of the CDR3 is 14 residues. The germline V gene has CDR1 LNHNV and CDR2 YYDKDF (reference sequence). V lost 11 bases, J lost 0 bases, and 8 bases stayed unmatched.

This clone was found once. This chain uses TRBV9 with TRBJ2-7; 11 nucleotides align to TRBD1. The CDR3 contains 15 residues. The trim removed 2 bases at V and 1 base at J, leaving 2 bases unmatched. Germline V lookup: CDR1 SGDLS, CDR2 YYNGEE. This chain's CDR3 is CASSVGDRGSYEQYF. In nucleotides, the CDR3 is TGTGCCAGCAGCGTTGGGGACAGGGGGTCCTACGAGCAGTACTTC.

The chain carries TRBV10-3 and TRBJ1-2, with 7 bases lining up with TRBD1. Germline-derived CDR1 and CDR2 are ENHRY and SYGVKD. V was pared by 5 bases and J by 3 bases, with 6 bases of the junction left unmatched. The CDR3 consists of 14 residues. For the CDR3, the DNA is TGTGCCATCAGTAAGGCAGGGGGACACTATGGCTACACCTTC. Translated, it gives CAISKAGGHYGYTF.

The chain joins TRBV9 to TRBJ2-2, with TRBD2 matching over 7 bases. Trimming cost V 0 bases and J 1 base; bases outside gene matches: 0. Germline V lookup: CDR1 SGDLS, CDR2 YYNGEE. The CDR3 is 15 amino acids. The CDR3 protein is CASSVASGNTGELFF. CDR3 nucleotide sequence: TGTGCCAGCAGCGTAGCTAGCGGGAACACCGGGGAGCTGTTTTTT.

The chain employs TRBV18 and TRBJ2-4; 7 nucleotides match TRBD1. The germline CDR1 and CDR2 sequences are KGHSH and LQKENI. The CDR3 is 15 amino acids. After removal of 3 bases from V and 0 bases from J, the junction contained 2 bases not matched to a gene. CDR3 nucleotides: TGTGCCAGCTCACCGGACAGGTTAGCCAAAAACATTCAGTACTTC. Translation gives CASSPDRLAKNIQYF. Full variable domain (outside the CDR3, taken from reference TRBV18 and TRBJ2-4): NAGVMQNPRHLVRRRGQEARLRCSPMKGHSHVYWYRQLPEEGLKFMVYLQKENIIDESGMPKERFSAEFPKEGPSILRIQQVVRGDSAAYFCASSPDRLAKNIQYFGAGTRLSVL.

The chain employs TRBV21-1 and TRBJ1-2; TRBD1 is the table's D call and was not checked against the DNA. TRBV21-1 is a recognized pseudogene. This CDR3 comprises 14 residues. The CDR3 DNA is TGTGCCAGCAGCAAAGGGGACAGGGGTCCTGGCTACACCTTC. Amino acid sequence: CASSKGDRGPGYTF.

The J gene is TRBJ1-1, the V gene TRBV10-2, with TRBD1 matching 8 bases. CDR3 length: 14 residues. V lost 4 bases to trimming and J lost 1 base; unmatched junction nucleotides: 2. The germline CDR1 and CDR2 sequences are WSHSY and SAAADI. The CDR3 DNA reads TGCGCCAGCAGTGTCCAGGGGGCGAACACTGAAGCTTTCTTT. Protein product: CASSVQGANTEAFF.

J is TRBJ1-5 and V is TRBV5-5, with D maybe TRBD1 (6 bases). Per germline, CDR1 SGHKS and CDR2 YYEKEE (reference sequence). V lost 0 bases, J lost 4 bases, and 14 bases lay in between. This CDR3 region has 16 residues. The DNA of the CDR3 is TGTGCCAGCAGCTTGGGTCAGGGAGGGGGGAATCAGCCCCAGCATTTT. Translated: CASSLGQGGGNQPQHF.

The genes are TRBV2 and TRBJ1-6; 8 bases align to TRBD1. Losses at the gene ends were 8 bases for V and 2 bases for J; bases not matched to a gene: 8. The CDR3 is made up of 16 amino acids. Germline CDR1 and CDR2: SNHLY and FYNNEI. CDR3 in DNA: TGTGCCAGCCGGGTGGACAGGGAGACCTATAATTCACCCCTCCACTTT. It encodes CASRVDRETYNSPLHF.